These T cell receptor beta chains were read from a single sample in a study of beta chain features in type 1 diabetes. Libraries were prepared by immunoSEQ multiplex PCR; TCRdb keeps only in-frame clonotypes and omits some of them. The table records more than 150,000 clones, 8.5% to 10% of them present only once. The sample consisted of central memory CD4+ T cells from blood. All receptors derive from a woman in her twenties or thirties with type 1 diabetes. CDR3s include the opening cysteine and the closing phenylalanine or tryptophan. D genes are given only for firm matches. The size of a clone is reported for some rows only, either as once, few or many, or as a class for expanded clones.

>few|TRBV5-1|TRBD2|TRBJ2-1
CASSLGSGTSLSHNEQFF
TGCGCCAGCAGCTTGGGGTCCGGGACTAGTTTGTCCCACAATGAGCAGTTCTTC
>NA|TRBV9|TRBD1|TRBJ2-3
CASSVATRQGDSRDTQYF
TGTGCCAGCAGCGTAGCTACGAGACAGGGAGATTCTAGGGATACGCAGTATTTT
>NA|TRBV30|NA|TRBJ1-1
CAWSVQGNTEAFF
TGTGCCTGGAGTGTACAGGGTAACACTGAAGCTTTCTTT
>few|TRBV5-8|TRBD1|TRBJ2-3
CASSLGTGSGDTQYF
TGTGCCAGCAGCTTGGGGACAGGGAGTGGAGATACGCAGTATTTT
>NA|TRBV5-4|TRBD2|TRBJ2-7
CASSLELAGDEQYF
TGTGCCAGCAGCTTGGAACTAGCGGGAGACGAGCAGTACTTC
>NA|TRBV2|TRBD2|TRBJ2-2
CASTGTSGTTGELFF
TGTGCCAGCACCGGGACTAGCGGGACTACCGGGGAGCTGTTTTTT
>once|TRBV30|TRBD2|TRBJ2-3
CAWSGGRSTDTQYF
TGTGCCTGGAGTGGCGGGAGAAGCACAGATACGCAGTATTTT
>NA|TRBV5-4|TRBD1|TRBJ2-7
CASSSTGTYEQYF
TGTGCCAGCAGCTCGACAGGGACCTACGAGCAGTACTTC
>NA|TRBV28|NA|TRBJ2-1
CASSSGTYNEQFF
TGTGCCAGCAGTTCGGGGACTTACAATGAGCAGTTCTTC
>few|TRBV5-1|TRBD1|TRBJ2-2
CASSSQPGTGATGELFF
TGCGCCAGCAGCTCCCAACCCGGGACAGGGGCTACCGGGGAGCTGTTTTTT
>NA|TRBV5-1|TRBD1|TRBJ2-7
CASRVTGGSYEQYF
TGCGCCAGCAGAGTGACAGGGGGTTCCTACGAGCAGTACTTC
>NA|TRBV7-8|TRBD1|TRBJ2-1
CATGPTGVPRNEQFF
TGTGCCACGGGGCCAACAGGGGTTCCACGCAATGAGCAGTTCTTC
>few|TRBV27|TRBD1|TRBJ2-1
CASRDGTAYNEQFF
TGTGCCAGCAGGGATGGGACAGCCTACAATGAGCAGTTCTTC
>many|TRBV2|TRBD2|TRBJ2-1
CASGAGVESEQFF
TGTGCCAGCGGGGCGGGAGTGGAAAGTGAGCAGTTCTTC
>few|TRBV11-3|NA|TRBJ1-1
CASSSPRDGVAFF
TGTGCCAGCAGCTCGCCGCGGGACGGTGTTGCTTTCTTT
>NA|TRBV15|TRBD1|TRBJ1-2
CATSIYSGTGAAGYTF
TGTGCCACCAGCATTTACTCCGGGACAGGGGCCGCTGGCTACACCTTC
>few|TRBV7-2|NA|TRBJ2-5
CASSLAEIQETQYF
TGTGCCAGCAGCTTAGCGGAGATCCAAGAGACCCAGTACTTC
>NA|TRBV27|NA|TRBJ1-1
CASSLSRNTEAFF
TGTGCCAGCAGTTTGTCGAGGAACACTGAAGCTTTCTTT
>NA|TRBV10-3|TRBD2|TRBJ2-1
CAISTRAAGGKDNEQFF
TGTGCCATCAGTACGAGGGCTGCGGGAGGGAAAGACAATGAGCAGTTCTTC
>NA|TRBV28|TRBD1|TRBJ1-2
CASYGTGTYYTF
TGTGCCAGCTATGGGACAGGGACTTACTACACCTTC
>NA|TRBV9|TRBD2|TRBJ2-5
CASSQPPGLAGTIFKETQYF
TGTGCCAGCAGCCAACCTCCGGGACTAGCGGGAACAATCTTCAAAGAGACCCAGTACTTC
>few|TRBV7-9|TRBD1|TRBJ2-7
CASSTTGGSYEQYF
TGTGCCAGCAGCACTACAGGGGGGTCCTACGAGCAGTACTTC
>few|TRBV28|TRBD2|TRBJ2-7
CASSSGLAGSQEYF
TGTGCCAGCAGTTCGGGACTAGCGGGGTCCCAGGAGTACTTC
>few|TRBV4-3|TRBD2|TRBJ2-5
CASSRLAGETQYF
TGCGCCAGCAGCCGACTAGCGGGCGAGACCCAGTACTTC
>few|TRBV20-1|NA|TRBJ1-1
CSASRDTEAFF
TGCAGTGCTAGTCGGGACACTGAAGCTTTCTTT
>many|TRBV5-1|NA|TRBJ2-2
CASQIPQDTGELFF
TGCGCCAGCCAAATTCCACAAGACACCGGGGAGCTGTTTTTT
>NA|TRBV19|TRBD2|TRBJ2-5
CASRGLAGGGETQYF
TGTGCCAGTAGAGGTCTAGCGGGAGGTGGAGAGACCCAGTACTTC
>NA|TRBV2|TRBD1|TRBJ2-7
CASSSGTGFEQYF
TGTGCCAGCAGCTCCGGGACAGGGTTTGAGCAGTACTTC
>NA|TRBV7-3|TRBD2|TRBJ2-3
CASSPVLADTDTQYF
TGTGCCAGCAGCCCGGTCCTAGCGGACACAGATACGCAGTATTTT
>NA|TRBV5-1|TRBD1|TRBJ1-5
CASSPGQGSNQPQHF
TGCGCCAGCAGCCCGGGACAGGGTAGCAATCAGCCCCAGCATTTT
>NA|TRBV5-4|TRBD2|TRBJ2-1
CASSTDGTSDNNEQFF
TGTGCCAGCAGCACAGACGGGACTAGCGATAACAATGAGCAGTTCTTC
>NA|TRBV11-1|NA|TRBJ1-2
CASSRGPDYGYTF
TGTGCCAGCAGCAGGGGTCCCGACTATGGCTACACCTTC
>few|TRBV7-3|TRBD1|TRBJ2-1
CASSLNPGQDNNNEQFF
TGTGCCAGCAGCCTAAACCCGGGACAGGATAACAACAATGAGCAGTTCTTC
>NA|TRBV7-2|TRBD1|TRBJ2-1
CASSLVAGQGSQGVF
TGTGCCAGCAGCTTAGTGGCAGGACAGGGCTCCCAAGGGGTCTTC
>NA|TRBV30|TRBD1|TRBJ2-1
CAWGDITGQGPARLYNEQFF
TGTGCCTGGGGCGATATCACGGGACAGGGGCCCGCTCGTCTATACAATGAGCAGTTCTTC
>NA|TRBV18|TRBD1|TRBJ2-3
CASSPNGQGGVTQYF
TGTGCCAGCTCACCTAACGGACAGGGTGGAGTTACGCAGTATTTT
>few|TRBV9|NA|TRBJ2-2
CASSALDRNTGELFF
TGTGCCAGCAGCGCCTTGGACAGGAACACCGGGGAGCTGTTTTTT
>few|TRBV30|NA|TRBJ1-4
CAWRTLLRGGEKLFF
TGTGCCTGGAGGACTTTGCTCCGGGGAGGTGAAAAACTGTTTTTT
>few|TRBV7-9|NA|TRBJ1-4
CASSSAANEKLFF
TGTGCCAGCAGCTCGGCGGCTAATGAAAAACTGTTTTTT
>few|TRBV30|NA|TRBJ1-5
CAWSVAYSNQPQHF
TGTGCCTGGAGTGTGGCTTATAGCAATCAGCCCCAGCATTTT
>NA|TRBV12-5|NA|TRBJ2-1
CASGLVMDGRGGLDEQFF
TGTGCTAGTGGTTTGGTAATGGACGGGAGAGGAGGGTTGGATGAGCAGTTCTTC
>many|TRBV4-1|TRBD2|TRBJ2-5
CASKPTGGPETQYF
TGCGCCAGCAAACCAACGGGAGGGCCAGAGACCCAGTACTTC
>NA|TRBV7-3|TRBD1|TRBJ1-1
CASSPQGTNTEAFF
TGTGCCAGCAGCCCACAGGGGACGAACACTGAAGCTTTCTTT
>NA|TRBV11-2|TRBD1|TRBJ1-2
CASSIGQGAHGYTF
TGTGCCAGCAGCATTGGACAGGGGGCGCACGGCTACACCTTC
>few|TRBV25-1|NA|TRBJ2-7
CASSAGQGYEQYF
TGTGCCAGCAGTGCAGGGCAAGGCTACGAGCAGTACTTC